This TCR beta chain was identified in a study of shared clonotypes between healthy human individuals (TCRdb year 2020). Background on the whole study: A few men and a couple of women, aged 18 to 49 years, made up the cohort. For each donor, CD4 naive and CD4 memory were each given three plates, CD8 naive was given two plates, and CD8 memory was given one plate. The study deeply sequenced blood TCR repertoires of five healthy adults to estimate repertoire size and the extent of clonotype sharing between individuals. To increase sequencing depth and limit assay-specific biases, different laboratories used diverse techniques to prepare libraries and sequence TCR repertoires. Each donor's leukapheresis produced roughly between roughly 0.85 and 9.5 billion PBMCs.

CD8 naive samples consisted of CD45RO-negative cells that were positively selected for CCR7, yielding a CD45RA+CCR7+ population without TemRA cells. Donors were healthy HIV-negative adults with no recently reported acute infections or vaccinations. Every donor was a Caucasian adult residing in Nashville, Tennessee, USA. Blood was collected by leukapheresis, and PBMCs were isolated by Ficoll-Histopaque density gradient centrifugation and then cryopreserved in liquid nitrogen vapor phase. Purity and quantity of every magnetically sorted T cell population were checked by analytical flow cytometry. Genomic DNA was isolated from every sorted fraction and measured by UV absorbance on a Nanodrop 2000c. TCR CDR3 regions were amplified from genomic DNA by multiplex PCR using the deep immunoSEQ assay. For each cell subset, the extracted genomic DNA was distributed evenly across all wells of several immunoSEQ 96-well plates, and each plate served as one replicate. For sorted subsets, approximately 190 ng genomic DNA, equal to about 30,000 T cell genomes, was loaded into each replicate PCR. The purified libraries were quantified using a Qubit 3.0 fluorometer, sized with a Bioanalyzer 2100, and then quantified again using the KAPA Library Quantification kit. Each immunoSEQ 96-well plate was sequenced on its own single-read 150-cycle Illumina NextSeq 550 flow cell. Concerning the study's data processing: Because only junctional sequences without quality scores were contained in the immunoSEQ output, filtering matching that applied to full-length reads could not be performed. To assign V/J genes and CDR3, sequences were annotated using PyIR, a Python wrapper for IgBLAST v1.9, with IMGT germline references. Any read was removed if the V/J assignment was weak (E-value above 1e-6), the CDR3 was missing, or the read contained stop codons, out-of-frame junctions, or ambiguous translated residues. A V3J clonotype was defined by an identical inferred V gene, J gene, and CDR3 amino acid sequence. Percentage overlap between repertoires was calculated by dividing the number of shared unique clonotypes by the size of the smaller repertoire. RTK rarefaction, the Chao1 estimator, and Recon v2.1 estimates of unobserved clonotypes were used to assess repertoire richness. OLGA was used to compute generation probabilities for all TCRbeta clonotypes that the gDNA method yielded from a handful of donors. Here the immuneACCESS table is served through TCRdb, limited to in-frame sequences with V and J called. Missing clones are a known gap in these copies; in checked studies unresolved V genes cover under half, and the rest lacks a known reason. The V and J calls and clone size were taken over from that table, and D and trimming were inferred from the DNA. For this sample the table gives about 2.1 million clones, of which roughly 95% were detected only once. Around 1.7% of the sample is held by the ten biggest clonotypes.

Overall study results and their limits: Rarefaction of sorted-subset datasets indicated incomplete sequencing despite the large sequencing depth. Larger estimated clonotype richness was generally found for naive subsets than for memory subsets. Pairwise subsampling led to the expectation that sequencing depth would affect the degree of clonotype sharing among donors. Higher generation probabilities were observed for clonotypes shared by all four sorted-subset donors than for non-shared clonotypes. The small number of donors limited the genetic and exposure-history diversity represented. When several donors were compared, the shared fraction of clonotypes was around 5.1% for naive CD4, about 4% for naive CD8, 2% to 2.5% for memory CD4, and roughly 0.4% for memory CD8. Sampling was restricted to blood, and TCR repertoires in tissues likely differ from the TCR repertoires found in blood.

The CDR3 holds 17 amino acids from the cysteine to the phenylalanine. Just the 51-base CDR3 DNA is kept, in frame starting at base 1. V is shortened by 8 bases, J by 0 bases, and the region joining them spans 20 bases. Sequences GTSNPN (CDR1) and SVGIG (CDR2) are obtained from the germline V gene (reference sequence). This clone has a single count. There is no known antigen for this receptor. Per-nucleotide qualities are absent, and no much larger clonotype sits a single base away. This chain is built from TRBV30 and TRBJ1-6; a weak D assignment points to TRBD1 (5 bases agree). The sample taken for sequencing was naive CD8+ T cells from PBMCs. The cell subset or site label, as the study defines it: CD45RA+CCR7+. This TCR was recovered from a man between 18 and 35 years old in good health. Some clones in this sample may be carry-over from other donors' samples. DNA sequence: TGTGCCCCTAGACCCGGACTTGGGGGCTCCTATAATTCACCCCTCCACTTT. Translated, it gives CAPRPGLGGSYNSPLHF.